These T cell receptor beta chains were read from a single sample in a study of stem cell transplantation in POMP-related autoinflammatory disease. Assay used: immunoSEQ multiplex PCR; TCRdb lists only in-frame clones, some missing. The sample lists 30,000 or so clones, roughly 88% occurring once. Sequenced here: CD4+ T cells from PBMCs, sampled before stem cell transplantation. The origin of the receptors is a human donor with POMP-related autoinflammation and immune dysregulation (PRAID). The CDR3 runs from the conserved cysteine through the conserved F or W. D genes are given only for firm matches. Rows give clone size only sometimes, using once, few, many, or a class for an expanded clone.

TGTGCCAGCAGTTTAGAGGGGACAGGGTTCTACGAGCAGTACTTC	CASSLEGTGFYEQYF	TRBV27	TRBJ2-7	NA	TRBD1
TGTGCCAGCAGTATCTACTGGACAGGGGGCACTGAAGCTTTCTTT	CASSIYWTGGTEAFF	TRBV6-5	TRBJ1-1	NA	TRBD1
TGTGCCAGCAGTCGGGGGTACCCCTACAATGAGCAGTTCTTC	CASSRGYPYNEQFF	TRBV27	TRBJ2-1	NA	NA
TGCGCCAGCAGCCAAGAGTTTCCCCGACGGTATGGAAACACCATATATTTT	CASSQEFPRRYGNTIYF	TRBV4-1	TRBJ1-3	NA	NA
TGTGCCAGCAGCTTAGATCGTCGGAATACGCAGTATTTT	CASSLDRRNTQYF	TRBV11-3	TRBJ2-3	NA	NA
TGTGCCAGCTGCATCACAGATACGCAGTATTTT	CASCITDTQYF	TRBV7-9	TRBJ2-3	NA	NA
TGTGCCAGCAGTTTACGCATCCTACGACTAGCCAAAAACATTCAGTACTTC	CASSLRILRLAKNIQYF	TRBV28	TRBJ2-4	NA	NA
TGTGCCAGCAGTCCGGGACTAGCGGGAGATACGCAGTATTTT	CASSPGLAGDTQYF	TRBV7-9	TRBJ2-3	NA	TRBD2
TGTGCCAGCTCACCTGGGACAGGAGGAAACACCATATATTTT	CASSPGTGGNTIYF	TRBV18	TRBJ1-3	NA	TRBD1
TGTGCCAGCAGTTACCGGGGGGGGGCTGGGAATGAGCAGTTCTTC	CASSYRGGAGNEQFF	TRBV6-5	TRBJ2-1	NA	TRBD2
TGTGCCAGCAGTTTAAGGGGGACCAGGTCTGAGTATGGCTACACCTTC	CASSLRGTRSEYGYTF	TRBV27	TRBJ1-2	few	NA
TGTGCCAGCAGTTACTGGTCGGTAGGAAACACCATATATTTT	CASSYWSVGNTIYF	TRBV6-6	TRBJ1-3	NA	NA
TGTGCCAGCAGCCTCACGACAGGGACTGGCTACACCTTC	CASSLTTGTGYTF	TRBV14	TRBJ1-2	NA	TRBD1
TGTGCCAGCACCTGGACTAGCGGGAGCACAGATACGCAGTATTTT	CASTWTSGSTDTQYF	TRBV6-1	TRBJ2-3	NA	TRBD2
TGTGCCAGCAGCTTAGGAACCGGGGGGACCGCCAATGAAAAACTGTTTTTT	CASSLGTGGTANEKLFF	TRBV7-9	TRBJ1-4	NA	NA
TGTGCCAGCAGCTTGGCCCGGGCGGGCCTGGACAATGAGCAGTTCTTC	CASSLARAGLDNEQFF	TRBV5-4	TRBJ2-1	NA	NA
TGTGCCAGCAGCCCCGGTAGGGTCGGGGAAAAACTGTTTTTT	CASSPGRVGEKLFF	TRBV5-4	TRBJ1-4	NA	NA
TGTGCCAGCAGTTTCGCGTGGGGGGTTCAAGAGACCCAGTACTTC	CASSFAWGVQETQYF	TRBV11-2	TRBJ2-5	NA	NA
TGTGCCAGCAGTGAATCTCTCCGGCCAGATACGCAGTATTTT	CASSESLRPDTQYF	TRBV6-1	TRBJ2-3	NA	NA
TGCGCCAGCAGTAGGGAGGGCGGCACCGGGGAGCTGTTTTTT	CASSREGGTGELFF	TRBV5-1	TRBJ2-2	NA	TRBD2
TGCAGTGCAACCTCAGGATACGAGCAGTACTTC	CSATSGYEQYF	TRBV20-1	TRBJ2-7	NA	NA
TGCGCCAGCAGCTTGGACAGGCGCATTAGCACAGATACGCAGTATTTT	CASSLDRRISTDTQYF	TRBV5-1	TRBJ2-3	NA	NA
TGTGCCAGCAGTTTATACAACTCCTACGAGCAGTACTTC	CASSLYNSYEQYF	TRBV27	TRBJ2-7	NA	NA
TGTGCCAGCAGCTTAGAGGCTAGCAATGAGCAGTTCTTC	CASSLEASNEQFF	TRBV7-9	TRBJ2-1	once	NA
TGTGCCAGTAGTATAGATCCGGCGGGATACGGGGAGCTGTTTTTT	CASSIDPAGYGELFF	TRBV19	TRBJ2-2	NA	NA
TGTGCCATCAGTGAGTCGCCCGGGACAGGGTTTAACTATGGCTACACCTTC	CAISESPGTGFNYGYTF	TRBV10-3	TRBJ1-2	NA	TRBD1
TGTGCCAGCAGCCGACAGTACCAAGAGACCCAGTACTTC	CASSRQYQETQYF	TRBV5-4	TRBJ2-5	NA	NA
TGTGCCAGCAGTGAAAAGGGGGGCGGCTATGGCTACACCTTC	CASSEKGGGYGYTF	TRBV2	TRBJ1-2	NA	NA
TGTGCCAGCAGCCAACCGGGACCCAGGGGCGATAGCAATCAGCCCCAGCATTTT	CASSQPGPRGDSNQPQHF	TRBV4-2	TRBJ1-5	NA	NA
TGCGCCAGGGAGTGGACGGGCCAACCCCTGAACACTGAAGCTTTCTTT	CAREWTGQPLNTEAFF	TRBV10-1	TRBJ1-1	NA	NA
TGTGCCAGCAGCCAACTAGCGGGAGGCGAGCAGTACTTC	CASSQLAGGEQYF	TRBV7-2	TRBJ2-7	NA	TRBD2
TGCGCCAGCAGTCAAACGGACAGGCGTTGTGGAAACACCATATATTTT	CASSQTDRRCGNTIYF	TRBV23-1	TRBJ1-3	NA	TRBD1
TGTGCCAGCAGTGATTGGGATACGCAGTATTTT	CASSDWDTQYF	TRBV6-1	TRBJ2-3	once	NA
TGTGCCAGCAGCCCACAACCAGGGGGCGAGAACACTGAAGCTTTCTTT	CASSPQPGGENTEAFF	TRBV4-2	TRBJ1-1	NA	TRBD1
TGCGCCAGCAAAGTGGGACAGGGGAGAGAGCAGTACTTC	CASKVGQGREQYF	TRBV23-1	TRBJ2-7	once	TRBD1
TGCGCCAGCAGTGAAGGGGGACTAGCGGTCTACAATGAGCAGTTCTTC	CASSEGGLAVYNEQFF	TRBV10-1	TRBJ2-1	NA	TRBD2
TGTGCCAGCTCAGAATACAGGGGGAATCAGCCCCAGCATTTT	CASSEYRGNQPQHF	TRBV18	TRBJ1-5	NA	TRBD1
TGTGCCAGCAGCCAAGATCCCCTAGAGACCCAGTACTTC	CASSQDPLETQYF	TRBV14	TRBJ2-5	NA	NA
TGTGCCAGCAGCTTAGGCCTGGGCGGGGGCCTGGGAGAGACCCAGTACTTC	CASSLGLGGGLGETQYF	TRBV13	TRBJ2-5	NA	NA
TGTGCCAGCAGTCCCGGGGACAGTCACACTGAAGCTTTCTTT	CASSPGDSHTEAFF	TRBV27	TRBJ1-1	NA	TRBD1
TGTGCCAGCAGTTATCAAGCCACAGATACGCAGTATTTT	CASSYQATDTQYF	TRBV28	TRBJ2-3	NA	NA
TGTGCCAGTAGTATCGGGCCTAGCGGGGACGAGCAGTACTTC	CASSIGPSGDEQYF	TRBV19	TRBJ2-7	NA	TRBD2
TGTGCCAGCAGCGTAGTCGGGGGCGTTGCCACAGATACGCAGTATTTT	CASSVVGGVATDTQYF	TRBV9	TRBJ2-3	NA	NA
TGTGCCAGCAGCACCCGCCCCTTTTGGACAGCCAAAAACATTCAGTACTTC	CASSTRPFWTAKNIQYF	TRBV9	TRBJ2-4	NA	NA
TGTGCCAGCAGCCCCCGGACAGGGACTGGAAACACCATATATTTT	CASSPRTGTGNTIYF	TRBV9	TRBJ1-3	NA	TRBD1
TGTGCCTGGAGTGTACGGGACAGGGGTTTACACGAGCAGTACTTC	CAWSVRDRGLHEQYF	TRBV30	TRBJ2-7	NA	TRBD1
TGTGCCAGCAGTGAGAGCATCGCTAATTCACCCCTCCACTTT	CASSESIANSPLHF	TRBV2	TRBJ1-6	few	NA